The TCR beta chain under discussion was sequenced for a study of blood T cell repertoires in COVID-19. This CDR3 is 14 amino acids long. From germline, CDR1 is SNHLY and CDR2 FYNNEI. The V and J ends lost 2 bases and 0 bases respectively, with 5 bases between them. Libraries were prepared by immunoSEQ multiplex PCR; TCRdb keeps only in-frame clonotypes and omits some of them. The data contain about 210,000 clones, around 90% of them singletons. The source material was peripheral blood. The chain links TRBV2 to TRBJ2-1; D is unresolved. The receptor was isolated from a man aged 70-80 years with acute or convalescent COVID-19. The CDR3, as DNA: TGTGCCAGCAGTGAAAGGAGCTCCTACAATGAGCAGTTCTTC. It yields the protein CASSERSSYNEQFF.